Below, one T cell receptor beta chain is given with its context. Antigen specificity is unknown. This sample is part of a study of cytomegalovirus exposure and HLA in healthy donors. Likely unrecorded immune exposures existed in these nominally healthy donors. V lost 7 bases and J 6 bases, leaving 10 bases between the germline ends. Germline CDR1 MNHNY, CDR2 SVGAGI (reference sequence). The length of the CDR3 is 12 residues. The study, taken as a whole, reports: The investigators catalogued 160 or so TCR beta chains as cytomegalovirus-associated. Accurate prediction of HLA-A and HLA-B alleles (for most subjects) was reportedly achieved from TCR beta sequences. TCR beta chain V- and J-gene trimming was linked, in a later analysis, to a missense variant in DCLRE1C.

PCR involved 60 Vbeta and 13 Jbeta primers. Method: immunoSEQ multiplex PCR; TCRdb's copy keeps in-frame clones and lacks some. Of roughly 100,000 clones in the sample, 80% were seen once. The specimen sequenced was PBMCs. The rearrangement links TRBV6-6 to TRBJ2-1; tentatively, D is TRBD1 (6 bases). This sequence was found in a young man in good health and CMV-seropositive. The CDR3 nucleotides are TGTGCCAGCATGACAGGCGGCAATGAGCAGTTCTTC. As protein: CASMTGGNEQFF.